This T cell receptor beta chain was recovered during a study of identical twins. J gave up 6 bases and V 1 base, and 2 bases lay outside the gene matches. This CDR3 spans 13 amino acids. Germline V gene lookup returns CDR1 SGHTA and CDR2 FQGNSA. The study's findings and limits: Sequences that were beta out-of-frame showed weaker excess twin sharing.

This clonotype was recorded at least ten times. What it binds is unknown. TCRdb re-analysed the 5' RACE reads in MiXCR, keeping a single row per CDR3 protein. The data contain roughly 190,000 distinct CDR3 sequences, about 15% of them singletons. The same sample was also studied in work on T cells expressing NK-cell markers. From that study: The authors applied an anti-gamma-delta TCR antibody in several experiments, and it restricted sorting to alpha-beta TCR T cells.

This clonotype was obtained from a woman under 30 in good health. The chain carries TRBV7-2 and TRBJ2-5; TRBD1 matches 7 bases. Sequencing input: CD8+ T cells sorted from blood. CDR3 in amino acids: CASSLDRGQTQYF. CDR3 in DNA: TGTGCCAGCAGCTTAGACAGGGGTCAGACCCAGTACTTC. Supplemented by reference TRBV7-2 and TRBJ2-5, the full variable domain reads GAGVSQSPSNKVTEKGKDVELRCDPISGHTALYWYRQSLGQGLEFLIYFQGNSAPDKSGLPSDRFSAERTGGSVSTLTIQRTQQEDSAVYLCASSLDRGQTQYFGPGTRLLVL.